The rows below give T cell receptor beta chains drawn from one sample of a study of cytomegalovirus exposure and HLA in healthy donors. The protocol was immunoSEQ multiplex PCR, while the TCRdb copy is restricted to in-frame clones and leaves out a portion. The profile shows roughly 200,000 clones, approximately 84% of them singletons. Sequencing was done on a sample of PBMCs. These receptor sequences come from a woman aged 40 to 49 in good health and CMV-seronegative. Each CDR3 is given with its conserved first and last residue. A D gene is named only where the DNA matches it firmly. Clone size is stated in some rows and not others, as once, few, many or a class when expanded.

V gene	J gene	clone size	D gene	CDR3 DNA	CDR3 protein
TRBV7-9	TRBJ1-2	.	.	TGTGCCAGCAGCTTAAATCTGCGAGGCTACACCTTC	CASSLNLRGYTF
TRBV5-1	TRBJ2-7	.	.	TGCGCCAGCAGCCCACCTATTTCACCGGGAGACAAAGCTTACGAGCAGTACTTC	CASSPPISPGDKAYEQYF
TRBV29-1	TRBJ2-2	.	.	TGCAGCGTTCGCGGATCGAACACCGGGGAGCTGTTTTTT	CSVRGSNTGELFF
TRBV11-2	TRBJ1-2	.	TRBD1	TGTGCCAGCAGCTTTCACAGGGGGCTCCCTAACTATGGCTACACCTTC	CASSFHRGLPNYGYTF
TRBV29-1	TRBJ2-5	.	.	TGCAGCGTTGAATGGCAGCAAGAGACCCAGTACTTC	CSVEWQQETQYF
TRBV28	TRBJ2-2	once	TRBD1	TGTGCCAGCTGGGAGGGACAGGGGAACACCGGGGAGCTGTTTTTT	CASWEGQGNTGELFF
TRBV28	TRBJ1-2	.	.	TGTGCCAGCAGTTTCTCCGGGGGACTCTATGGCTACACCTTC	CASSFSGGLYGYTF
TRBV19	TRBJ2-1	few	TRBD1	TGTGCCAGCGGACAGGGATGGGACAATGAGCAGTTCTTC	CASGQGWDNEQFF
TRBV19	TRBJ2-3	.	.	TGTGCCAGTAGTATACAGGGGGATACGCAGTATTTT	CASSIQGDTQYF
TRBV28	TRBJ1-6	.	.	TGTGCCAGCAGTTTAGGAGGCGGGGGCAATTCACCCCTCCACTTT	CASSLGGGGNSPLHF
TRBV6-5	TRBJ2-3	.	.	TGTGCCAGCAGTTACTCAGGACTGTACACAGATACGCAGTATTTT	CASSYSGLYTDTQYF
TRBV13	TRBJ1-4	.	.	TGTGCCAGCAGCTCCCGCGGGGGGTATGAAAAACTGTTTTTT	CASSSRGGYEKLFF
TRBV5-1	TRBJ2-7	.	.	TGCGCCAGCAGCTTAGTCGCCGAAGGGGGCGAGCAGTACTTC	CASSLVAEGGEQYF
TRBV18	TRBJ1-1	.	TRBD1	TGTGCCAGCTCCCCGGCCCGGGACAGGGGAGACACTGAAGCTTTCTTT	CASSPARDRGDTEAFF
TRBV2	TRBJ2-1	.	TRBD2	TGTGCCAGCAGGGGGAGGGCTAGAAACGTCAATGAGCAGTTCTTC	CASRGRARNVNEQFF
TRBV6-6	TRBJ2-7	.	.	TGTGCCAGCAGTTCAAGGCGGGGGCGTTCCTACGAGCAGTACTTC	CASSSRRGRSYEQYF
TRBV4-1	TRBJ1-6	once	.	TGCGCCAGCGGACATTATAATTCACCCCTCCACTTT	CASGHYNSPLHF
TRBV19	TRBJ1-5	.	TRBD1	TGTGCCAGTAACGGACAGGGTAGCAATCAGCCCCAGCATTTT	CASNGQGSNQPQHF
TRBV30	TRBJ1-2	.	TRBD1	TGTGCCTGGAGAAAGGCGGGACAGGGGATTCGAGGCTACACCTTC	CAWRKAGQGIRGYTF
TRBV7-6	TRBJ2-6	.	.	TGTGCCAGCAGCCCCAGACTAGCCAACGTCCTGACTTTC	CASSPRLANVLTF
TRBV19	TRBJ2-7	.	.	TGTGCCAGTAGTTCTCATCAGTCCGCTTACGAGCGGTACTTC	CASSSHQSAYERYF
TRBV2	TRBJ2-7	.	TRBD1	TGTGCCAGCCAGTTGGGGCCCCGACAGGGGGATGAGGAGCAGTACTTC	CASQLGPRQGDEEQYF
TRBV7-9	TRBJ2-7	.	.	TGTGCCAGCAGCCCAACGGAGAACTCCTACGAGCAGTACTTC	CASSPTENSYEQYF
TRBV2	TRBJ2-2	.	.	TGTGCCAGCAGTCCGACAAAATCATCGAACACCGGGGAGCTGTTTTTT	CASSPTKSSNTGELFF
TRBV7-2	TRBJ1-1	.	.	TGTGCCAGCAGCACGTTAACAGGATACACTGAAGCTTTCTTT	CASSTLTGYTEAFF
TRBV30	TRBJ2-2	.	TRBD1	TGTGCCTGGAGTATTGGGCAGGGGGCTTACACCGGGGAGCTGTTTTTT	CAWSIGQGAYTGELFF
TRBV27	TRBJ1-2	.	TRBD1	TGTGCCAGCAGTTTTGGACAGGGCTATGGCTACACCTTC	CASSFGQGYGYTF
TRBV19	TRBJ2-7	.	TRBD2	TGTGCCAGTAGCGGGGGTCGCGGGGGTGGCTACGAGCAGTACTTC	CASSGGRGGGYEQYF
TRBV4-1	TRBJ1-2	.	.	TGCGCCAGCAGCCCCACCTCCATGGGGGAGGATGGCTACACCTTC	CASSPTSMGEDGYTF
TRBV5-4	TRBJ1-2	.	TRBD1	TGTGCCAGCAGGTTTCTCGGGACAGGGGAAATTGGCTACACCTTC	CASRFLGTGEIGYTF
TRBV6-1	TRBJ1-2	.	.	TGTGCCAGCAGTGTCTTAGGGGGGGACTATGGCTACACCTTC	CASSVLGGDYGYTF
TRBV30	TRBJ1-1	once	.	TGTGCCTGGACCCCGGGACACCTGAACACTGAAGCTTTCTTT	CAWTPGHLNTEAFF
TRBV7-2	TRBJ2-7	once	TRBD1	TGTGCCAGCAGCTTAGGCAGGGGGCAATACGAGCAGTACTTC	CASSLGRGQYEQYF
TRBV18	TRBJ1-2	.	.	TGTGCCAGCTCACCAGGAGGACTCCCAGGGGACAGCTACACCTTC	CASSPGGLPGDSYTF
TRBV18	TRBJ2-1	.	TRBD2	TGTGCCAGCTCACCAGGGAGCGGGGGCCACAATGAGCAGTTCTTC	CASSPGSGGHNEQFF
TRBV5-6	TRBJ2-7	few	TRBD1	TGTGCCAGCAGATTCCGGGACAGACGCTACGAGCAGTACTTC	CASRFRDRRYEQYF
TRBV7-8	TRBJ1-2	.	.	TGTGCCAGCAGCTACACTCAGGGGACCCCTAAGAGAGGCTACACCTTC	CASSYTQGTPKRGYTF
TRBV13	TRBJ2-6	.	TRBD2	TGTGCCAGCAGCTTAGGTATGAGCGGGGCGATCTCTGGGGCCAACGTCCTGACTTTC	CASSLGMSGAISGANVLTF
TRBV5-1	TRBJ2-5	.	.	TGCGCCAGCAGCCCCGGGGTGTTCCAAGAGACCCAGTACTTC	CASSPGVFQETQYF
TRBV7-6	TRBJ2-7	once	TRBD1	TGTGCCAGCAGCTTTAGCGCAGGGGGCTCCCGGAGAGGCCCTACCGAGCAGTACTTC	CASSFSAGGSRRGPTEQYF
TRBV9	TRBJ2-2	.	.	TGTGCCAGCAGCGTAGGGGGGCGGACCGGGGAGCTGTTTTTT	CASSVGGRTGELFF
TRBV18	TRBJ1-4	.	TRBD1	TGTGCCAGCTCACCAACTGAGACAGGGGTGGGTGAAAAACTGTTTTTT	CASSPTETGVGEKLFF
TRBV2	TRBJ1-1	few	.	TGTGCCAGTTACAGGGATATAGAGAACACTGAAGCTTTCTTT	CASYRDIENTEAFF